This T cell receptor beta chain derives from a study of blood T cells in healthy people across ages. Notes on the study in general: Age advanced and TCR beta diversity per million T cells fell, roughly linearly.

Donor samples were obtained from healthy Caucasian individuals from Russia, aged roughly 6 to 95. This clonotype was found once. The target antigen is unknown. Next came a second PCR, run for about 7 to 12 cycles, which used a sample-barcoded 5' primer along with a J-beta primer mix. Each cDNA was tagged by a template-switch adaptor containing 12 random nucleotides. One entry per CDR3 protein results from TCRdb running MiXCR on the 5' RACE reads. The table includes about 800,000 distinct CDR3 sequences, roughly 50% detected once. The CDR3 is made up of 12 amino acids. The germline V and J ends were trimmed by 4 bases and 5 bases, with 8 bases remaining between them. CDR1 and CDR2 (germline): SNHLY, FYNNEI.

J is TRBJ1-2 and V is TRBV2, with D perhaps matching TRBD1 (5 bases). This clonotype was sampled from a man under 40 in good health. Sequencing was performed on blood. The chain's CDR3 is CASSVKGYGYTF. The CDR3 nucleotides read TGTGCCAGCAGTGTTAAGGGGTATGGCTACACCTTC.